Each of the 21 T cell receptor beta chains below was sequenced from the same sample in a study of response to subunit inactivated influenza vaccine. TCRdb reprocessed the RT-PCR reads via MiXCR and lists one record per CDR3 protein. The sample holds more than 150,000 distinct CDR3 sequences, around 11% seen once. The source was CD8+ T cells sorted from PBMCs, collected less than 30 months after vaccination. The receptor source for this set is a man between 50 and 69 years old who received an inactivated influenza vaccine.

Many counts were recorded for this clonotype. The chain combines TRBV29-1 with TRBJ2-3, with 16 bases fitting TRBD2. J lost 2 bases, V lost 4 bases, and 3 bases had no gene match. The germline CDR1 and CDR2 sequences are SQVTM and ANQGSEA. The CDR3 spans 16 residues. CDR3 protein: CSVGGLAGGSTDTQYF. As DNA, the CDR3 is TGCAGCGTTGGGGGACTAGCGGGAGGGTCCACAGATACGCAGTATTTT.

The table lists this clonotype with a few counts. The rearrangement uses TRBV11-1 and TRBJ2-3, with 12 bases aligning to TRBD2. There are 17 residues in the CDR3. Losses at the gene ends were 5 bases for V and 6 bases for J; bases not matched to a gene: 12. Per the germline V gene, CDR1 is SGHAT and CDR2 is FQDESV (reference sequence). The CDR3 loop is CASSPRLAGGPGDTQYF. CDR3 sequence (DNA): TGTGCCAGCAGCCCCCGGCTAGCGGGAGGGCCAGGGGATACGCAGTATTTT.

J is TRBJ1-1 and V is TRBV30; no firm D call. Per germline, CDR1 GTSNPN and CDR2 SVGIG (reference sequence). The CDR3 totals 16 residues. Trimming cost V 0 bases and J 4 bases, with 18 bases left between them. CDR3 bases: TGTGCCTGGAGTGTCCCTTCGTACCACGAGGGCACTGAAGCTTTCTTT. Encoded protein: CAWSVPSYHEGTEAFF.

This clonotype was recorded a few times. J is TRBJ1-4 and V is TRBV27; maybe TRBD1 (5 bases). The V gene lost 6 bases and the J gene lost 7 bases, with 15 bases spanning the gap. The CDR3 has 14 residues. From germline, CDR1 is MNHEY and CDR2 SMNVEV (reference sequence). CDR3 residues: CASRPGAIGEKLFF. CDR3 coding DNA: TGTGCCAGCAGGCCCGGGGCGATCGGTGAAAAACTGTTTTTT.

This clonotype came up many times. V is TRBV19 and J is TRBJ2-7; D is perhaps TRBD2 (6 bases). The CDR3 length is 15 residues. Germline CDR1 reads LNHDA; CDR2 reads SQIVND (reference sequence). Trimming left V 6 bases short and J 7 bases short, with 22 bases between. The CDR3 coding sequence is TGTGCCAGTAGGCCCGAGGCTGGGGACTCTAGGGAGCAGTACTTC. The encoded protein is CASRPEAGDSREQYF.

This clonotype was seen a few times. The V gene is TRBV5-1, the J gene TRBJ2-5; D gene ambiguous. The CDR3 is made up of 13 amino acids. The V end was cut by 7 bases, the J end by 1 base, with 11 bases between. Per germline, CDR1 SGHRS and CDR2 YFSETQ. The CDR3 nucleotides read TGCGCCAGCGCCGGCGAAATCCAAGAGACCCAGTACTTC. Its translation is CASAGEIQETQYF.

The chain recombines TRBV20-1 with TRBJ2-1, with D unresolved. V was trimmed by 1 base and J by 4 bases, leaving 8 bases between them. Germline loops: CDR1 DFQATT, CDR2 SNEGSKA (reference sequence). The CDR3 sequence is 13 residues long. Here the CDR3 DNA reads TGCAGTGCTAGAGGACTGGTATACAATGAGCAGTTCTTC. The encoded protein is CSARGLVYNEQFF.

V is TRBV2 and J is TRBJ1-5; the D is unclear. V was cut by 8 bases and J by 4 bases, with 12 bases left in between. The CDR3 runs 13 residues. Germline CDR1 reads SNHLY; CDR2 reads FYNNEI. The DNA of the CDR3 is TGTGCCAGCGACCGGACTACAAATCAGCCCCAGCATTTT. Translated: CASDRTTNQPQHF.

CDR3 in amino acids: CSARFGGQTYEQYF. As DNA, the CDR3 is TGCAGTGCTAGATTCGGGGGGCAGACCTACGAGCAGTACTTC. The chain employs TRBV20-1 and TRBJ2-7; possibly TRBD2 for D (7 bases). With 2 bases removed from V and 2 bases from J, the gap between germline ends came to 13 bases. The CDR3 covers 14 residues. Germline V lookup: CDR1 DFQATT, CDR2 SNEGSKA (reference sequence).

The J gene is TRBJ2-7, the V gene TRBV7-8; 8 bases match TRBD2. The J segment lost 6 bases and the V segment lost 10 bases, leaving 11 bases of the junction unmatched. The CDR3 consists of 13 residues. Germline V gene sequence: CDR1 SGHVS, CDR2 FQNEAQ. This CDR3 is CATRTSLLSEQYF. CDR3 DNA: TGTGCCACAAGGACTAGCTTATTGTCCGAGCAGTACTTC.

In this sample, this clonotype turned up a few times. This rearrangement joins TRBV4-3 to TRBJ2-7; 13 positions match TRBD2. J was trimmed by 2 bases and V by 1 base; bases with no gene match: 2. There are 16 residues in the CDR3. The germline gives CDR1 LGHNA, CDR2 YSLEER. The CDR3 bases are TGCGCCAGCAGCCAAGCGGGACTAGCGGGGACCTACGAGCAGTACTTC. This gives the protein CASSQAGLAGTYEQYF.

There are a few counts of this clonotype. CDR3 in DNA: TGTGCCAGCATTCCCGCTGGGAGGAATGGCTACACCTTC. It specifies CASIPAGRNGYTF. The chain combines TRBV12-3 or TRBV12-4 with TRBJ1-2; D ambiguous. V was cut by 7 bases and J by 6 bases, with 15 bases left in between. The length of the CDR3 is 13 residues.

The chain combines TRBV9 with TRBJ2-7; 12 bases line up with TRBD2. Germline V lookup: CDR1 SGDLS, CDR2 YYNGEE. This CDR3 contains 16 residues. Trimming removed 3 bases from V and 3 bases from J; junction bases left unmatched: 7. The CDR3 DNA reads TGTGCCAGCAGCGCAACGGGACTAGCGGGTGTCTACGAGCAGTACTTC. It translates to CASSATGLAGVYEQYF.

About this clonotype itself: The junction differs from germline at one of its ends, possibly a read error. V and J are TRBV12-3 or TRBV12-4 and TRBJ1-2; D gene ambiguous. The CDR3 length is 13 residues. CDR3 in amino acids: CASRERGNYGCTF. CDR3 bases: TGTGCCAGCAGAGAACGCGGGAACTATGGCTGCACCTTC.

This sequence joins TRBV20-1 and TRBJ1-1, with 7 bases that match TRBD1. Looked up from germline, CDR1 is DFQATT and CDR2 is SNEGSKA (reference sequence). V shed 4 bases, J shed 4 bases, and the junction held 15 bases outside the gene matches. The CDR3 has 16 residues. The CDR3 region has the DNA TGCAGTGCTAAGGACAGGACCAATCCTATGATCACTGAAGCTTTCTTT. As protein: CSAKDRTNPMITEAFF.

The J gene is TRBJ2-3, the V gene TRBV28, with TRBD2 identical over 9 bases. The V segment lost 5 bases and the J segment 0 bases; nucleotides outside the gene matches: 3. The germline V gene has CDR1 MDHEN and CDR2 SYDVKM. This CDR3 is 15 amino acids long. The CDR3 DNA reads TGTGCCAGCAGTGAGGGACTAGCCAGCACAGATACGCAGTATTTT. This encodes CASSEGLASTDTQYF.

This clonotype was counted at least ten times. This sequence joins TRBV27 and TRBJ1-5; 9 bases fit TRBD1. The V and J ends lost 3 bases and 6 bases, in that order; junction bases with no gene match: 3. This CDR3 comprises 14 residues. Germline values: CDR1 MNHEY, CDR2 SMNVEV (reference sequence). This CDR3 is CASSFTGGVQPQHF. In DNA, the CDR3 is TGTGCCAGCAGTTTTACAGGGGGCGTTCAGCCCCAGCATTTT.

This chain links TRBV11-2 with TRBJ2-7; a possible D gene is TRBD2 (6 bases). Germline V lookup: CDR1 SGHAT, CDR2 FQNNGV. Trimming shortened V by 6 bases and J by 4 bases, and 13 bases separated the two germline ends. The CDR3 runs to 13 residues. This CDR3 reads CASSPTEGYEQYF. The CDR3 DNA reads as TGTGCCAGCAGTCCCACGGAGGGGTACGAGCAGTACTTC.

This clonotype was seen many times. The rearrangement joins TRBV28 to TRBJ1-2; perhaps TRBD1 as D (5 bases). In germline, CDR1 is MDHEN, CDR2 SYDVKM. Trimming took off 5 bases at V and 4 bases at J, with 17 bases between the two ends. The CDR3 is 15 residues long. As DNA, the CDR3 is TGTGCCAGCAGTCTTTTTACCCCAGGGTCCTATGGCTACACCTTC. As protein: CASSLFTPGSYGYTF.

In its sample, this clonotype was seen many times. This chain connects TRBV2 to TRBJ2-1; D is uncertain. Per the germline V gene, CDR1 is SNHLY and CDR2 is FYNNEI. V was trimmed by 1 base and J by 4 bases, leaving 8 bases between them. The CDR3 runs to 14 residues. The CDR3 sequence is CASSEGQTYNEQFF. In DNA form, the CDR3 reads TGTGCCAGCAGTGAAGGCCAGACGTACAATGAGCAGTTCTTC.

This clonotype was seen more than once but under ten times. The rearrangement joins TRBV5-1 to TRBJ2-1, with TRBD2 matching over 8 bases. This CDR3 is built from 16 residues. Germline V gives CDR1 SGHRS, CDR2 YFSETQ. Trimming at V came to 4 bases and at J to 2 bases, leaving 8 bases not matched to a gene. In DNA form, the CDR3 reads TGCGCCAGCAGCGCCGGCGGGAGGCCCGCCTACAATGAGCAGTTCTTC. Translation gives CASSAGGRPAYNEQFF.